The T cell receptor beta chain under discussion was sequenced for a study of CD8 T cells in ankylosing spondylitis. One entry per CDR3 protein, called by TCRdb with MiXCR from the 5' RACE reads. The sample comprises fewer than 750,000 distinct CDR3 sequences, under 20% of which are singletons, and roughly a fifth rests with the top ten. As to this clonotype: Antigen unknown.

Study-wide points: What seemed typical of ankylosing spondylitis blood was a TCR beta motif built from several highly homologous variants.

The sequence was obtained from a male donor with ankylosing spondylitis. The sample comprised blood, either unsorted or a sorted T cell fraction (not recorded which).

The CDR3 DNA sequence: TGCGCCAGCAGCTTGGTGGGGACACTCTACAATGAGCAGTTCTTC. Protein product: CASSLVGTLYNEQFF. This sequence joins TRBV5-1 and TRBJ2-1, with D perhaps matching TRBD1 (6 bases). Trimming cost V 0 bases and J 3 bases, with 10 bases left between them. The CDR3 sequence is 15 residues long. Looked up from germline, CDR1 is SGHRS and CDR2 is YFSETQ.